Presented here are 4 T cell receptor beta chains from one specimen sequenced in a study of CD8 T cells in Susac syndrome. RNA totalling about 0.5 to 1 ug underwent reverse transcription with random hexamers. One entry per CDR3 protein, called by TCRdb with MiXCR from the immunoSEQ multiplex PCR reads. The table records around 170,000 distinct CDR3 sequences, 90% to 97% of them present only once. Material for sequencing was CD4+ T cells from PBMCs. The receptors derive from a human donor with Susac syndrome.

J is TRBJ1-2 and V is TRBV6-1, with D perhaps TRBD1 (6 bases). V shed 2 bases and J shed 8 bases, with 9 bases lying between them. CDR3 length: 12 amino acids. Germline V gene lookup returns CDR1 MNHNS and CDR2 SASEGT. The DNA for the CDR3 is TGTGCCAGCAGTGAAACAGGGCACGGCTACACCTTC. Protein sequence: CASSETGHGYTF.

V is TRBV20-1 and J is TRBJ2-3, with D perhaps being TRBD1 or TRBD2 (6 bases each). The CDR3 is 14 residues long. V gave up 3 bases and J gave up 5 bases, with 15 bases separating them. Germline V CDR1 and CDR2: DFQATT, SNEGSKA (reference sequence). The CDR3 loop reads CSASKGGPLDTQYF. DNA of the CDR3: TGCAGTGCTAGTAAGGGGGGCCCCCTAGATACGCAGTATTTT.

The chain employs TRBV30 and TRBJ2-2, with a weak D call TRBD1 (5 bases). Looked up from germline, CDR1 is GTSNPN and CDR2 is SVGIG (reference sequence). V was pared by 7 bases and J by 2 bases, with 14 bases between. The CDR3 spans 14 residues. The CDR3 DNA reads TGTGCCTCATCGGGCAGGGTTAACACCGGGGAGCTGTTTTTT. Amino acid sequence: CASSGRVNTGELFF.

Written as DNA, the CDR3 is TGTGCCAGCTCCTACTCACTAGGTGGCACAGATACGCAGTATTTT. This codes for CASSYSLGGTDTQYF. The rearrangement links TRBV5-6 to TRBJ2-3; perhaps TRBD2 as D (5 bases). CDR1 SGHDT and CDR2 YYEEEE come from the germline V gene. CDR3 length equals 15 residues. Deletions cut 7 bases from V and 1 base from J, with 16 bases between.